These 21 T cell receptor beta chains came from one sample sequenced in a study of blood T cell repertoires in COVID-19. Sequencing was performed with immunoSEQ multiplex PCR; in TCRdb, only in-frame clones are kept and a portion is missing. Of a few hundred thousand clones in the sample, around 84% were seen once. Source material: PBMCs or T cells enriched from blood (not recorded which). The receptors were gathered from a man aged 25-45 years who had recovered from COVID-19.

The rearrangement links TRBV19 to TRBJ2-6, with D tentatively TRBD2 (7 bases). The CDR3 consists of 19 residues. V gave up 9 bases and J gave up 0 bases, with 24 bases separating them. The germline V gene has CDR1 LNHDA and CDR2 SQIVND (reference sequence). CDR3 in DNA: TGTGCCAGCCATATAAGGAGGGGGGGCCCTTTCTCTGGGGCCAACGTCCTGACTTTC. Residues: CASHIRRGGPFSGANVLTF.

The V and J genes are TRBV5-1 and TRBJ2-5; possible D gene TRBD2, 5 bases. V dropped 4 bases and J dropped 1 base, with 8 bases sitting between them. CDR1 SGHRS and CDR2 YFSETQ come from the germline V gene. The CDR3 covers 13 residues. For the CDR3, the DNA is TGCGCCAGCAGCGAGGGCAGCCAAGAGACCCAGTACTTC. It codes for CASSEGSQETQYF.

The rearrangement links TRBV7-9 to TRBJ2-1, with D possibly matching TRBD2 (6 bases). With 8 bases removed from V and 0 bases from J, the gap between germline ends came to 17 bases. CDR3 size: 16 residues. Germline V CDR1 and CDR2: SEHNR, FQNEAQ (reference sequence). CDR3 residues: CASAPLAGHSYNEQFF. CDR3 DNA: TGTGCCAGCGCCCCCCTGGCGGGGCACTCCTACAATGAGCAGTTCTTC.

This chain connects TRBV28 to TRBJ2-1, with 9 bases identical to TRBD2. In germline, CDR1 is MDHEN, CDR2 SYDVKM. This CDR3 is built from 15 residues. The trim removed 5 bases at V and 4 bases at J, leaving 6 bases unmatched. The CDR3 loop is CASSPLAGQYNEQFF. CDR3 DNA: TGTGCCAGCAGTCCTCTAGCGGGGCAATACAATGAGCAGTTCTTC.

V gene TRBV30 combines with J gene TRBJ1-5; D is unclear. Germline V gene sequence: CDR1 GTSNPN, CDR2 SVGIG (reference sequence). The germline V and J ends were trimmed by 2 bases and 2 bases, with 13 bases remaining between them. This CDR3 has 15 residues. The CDR3 region is CAWSLRSRGNQPQHF. CDR3 nucleotides: TGTGCCTGGAGTTTAAGGAGTCGGGGCAATCAGCCCCAGCATTTT. Full variable domain (missing parts from reference TRBV30 and TRBJ1-5): SQTIHQWPATLVQPVGSPLSLECTVEGTSNPNLYWYRQAAGRGLQLLFYSVGIGQISSEVPQNLSASRPQDRQFILSSKKLLLSDSGFYLCAWSLRSRGNQPQHFGDGTRLSIL.

This clone has more than one count but fewer than ten. The chain is built from TRBV7-8 and TRBJ2-1; possible D gene TRBD2, 5 bases. CDR3 length: 15 amino acids. CDR1 and CDR2 from the germline V gene are SGHVS and FQNEAQ. The V end lost 2 bases, the J end lost 9 bases, and 17 bases lay between the germline ends. In DNA, the CDR3 is TGTGCCAGCAGCTTACAGGTGATGTATACTAGTGAGCAGTTCTTC. Its translation is CASSLQVMYTSEQFF.

V gene TRBV7-2 combines with J gene TRBJ2-7, with TRBD1 matching 9 bases. Germline values: CDR1 SGHTA, CDR2 FQGNSA. This CDR3 region has 16 residues. V trimming: 1 base; J trimming: 2 bases; junction bases outside the gene matches: 6. CDR3 region: CASSLGFRDRAYEQYF. CDR3 bases: TGTGCCAGCAGCTTAGGTTTCCGGGACAGGGCCTACGAGCAGTACTTC.

This chain connects TRBV4-1 to TRBJ2-7; D possibly corresponds to TRBD1 (6 bases). Germline CDR1 is MGHRA and CDR2 is YSYEKL. V was cut by 4 bases and J by 0 bases, with 16 bases left in between. The CDR3 loop spans 16 amino acids. CDR3 sequence reads: CASSPGQYSSSYEQYF. CDR3 nucleotides: TGCGCCAGCAGCCCTGGACAGTACTCCTCCTCCTACGAGCAGTACTTC.

V is TRBV11-2 and J is TRBJ2-5, with D perhaps TRBD1 (5 bases). CDR3 size: 15 residues. V lost 1 base to trimming and J lost 4 bases, with 13 bases between them. CDR1 and CDR2 (germline): SGHAT, FQNNGV. The CDR3 DNA reads as TGTGCCAGCAGCTTAGTCGGGCTAGGGGCAGAGACCCAGTACTTC. Translated, it gives CASSLVGLGAETQYF. Full variable domain (remainder filled in from reference TRBV11-2 and TRBJ2-5): EAGVAQSPRYKIIEKRQSVAFWCNPISGHATLYWYQQILGQGPKLLIQFQNNGVVDDSQLPKDRFSAERLKGVDSTLKIQPAKLEDSAVYLCASSLVGLGAETQYFGPGTRLLVL.

The rearrangement joins TRBV21-1 to TRBJ2-2; the listed D gene, TRBD2, was not tested against the DNA. TRBV21-1 is recorded as a pseudogene. The CDR3 length is 16 residues. The chain's CDR3 is CASSPLRHPNTGELFF. DNA for the CDR3: TGTGCCAGCAGCCCCCTACGCCACCCGAACACCGGGGAGCTGTTTTTT.

The sample holds a few counts of this clone. This chain joins TRBV7-2 and TRBJ2-7; D gene ambiguous. The V and J ends lost 5 bases and 2 bases respectively, with 16 bases between them. The CDR3 runs 15 residues. Per germline, CDR1 SGHTA and CDR2 FQGNSA. Written as DNA, the CDR3 is TGTGCCAGCAGCCCCCCACGTGCCGGTACCTACGAGCAGTACTTC. This gives the protein CASSPPRAGTYEQYF.

The chain recombines TRBV24-1 with TRBJ2-3; D is unclear. V gave up 8 bases and J gave up 2 bases, with 13 bases separating them. CDR3 length: 14 amino acids. Per the germline V gene, CDR1 is KGHDR and CDR2 is SFDVKD. The CDR3 coding sequence is TGTGCCACCATGGGCCCGGCACCCACAGATACGCAGTATTTT. Protein product: CATMGPAPTDTQYF.

The V and J genes are TRBV6-5 and TRBJ2-2; 8 bases agree with TRBD1. The germline V gene has CDR1 MNHEY and CDR2 SVGAGI. There are 16 residues in the CDR3. V trimming: 0 bases; J trimming: 7 bases; junction bases outside the gene matches: 7. CDR3 DNA sequence: TGTGCCAGCAGTTACTCCTCGGACAGGGTCGGCGGGGAGCTGTTTTTT. Translated: CASSYSSDRVGGELFF.

The chain couples TRBV19 to TRBJ1-1, with unresolved D. Germline V gene sequence: CDR1 LNHDA, CDR2 SQIVND (reference sequence). The ends were cut back, 5 bases at V and 5 bases at J, with 15 bases in the middle. The CDR3 extends over 14 amino acids. CDR3 region: CASSLVVVGTEAFF. The CDR3 DNA follows: TGTGCCAGTAGTCTGGTAGTAGTTGGTACTGAAGCTTTCTTT.

The gene calls are TRBV7-2 and TRBJ2-7, with D maybe TRBD2 (5 bases). Germline-derived CDR1 and CDR2 are SGHTA and FQGNSA. Deletions cut 5 bases from V and 2 bases from J, with 19 bases between. The CDR3 length is 16 residues. CDR3 region: CASSASTREYPYEQYF. CDR3 nucleotide sequence: TGTGCCAGCAGCGCATCAACGAGGGAATACCCCTACGAGCAGTACTTC. Full variable domain (remainder filled in from reference TRBV7-2 and TRBJ2-7): GAGVSQSPSNKVTEKGKDVELRCDPISGHTALYWYRQSLGQGLEFLIYFQGNSAPDKSGLPSDRFSAERTGGSVSTLTIQRTQQEDSAVYLCASSASTREYPYEQYFGPGTRLTVT.

The chain has TRBV13 and TRBJ1-5; a possible D gene is TRBD1 (5 bases). V was shortened by 0 bases and J by 4 bases, with 10 bases between the two germline ends. Germline assignment: CDR1 PRHDT and CDR2 FYEKMQ (reference sequence). CDR3 size: 15 residues. This chain's CDR3 is CASSLGPTDNQPQHF. As DNA, the CDR3 is TGTGCCAGCAGCTTAGGCCCGACAGATAATCAGCCCCAGCATTTT.

The V gene is TRBV18, the J gene TRBJ2-6, with D possibly being TRBD1 (5 bases). The V end lost 3 bases, the J end lost 1 base, and 13 bases lay between the germline ends. Per the germline V gene, CDR1 is KGHSH and CDR2 is LQKENI. This CDR3 is 17 amino acids long. The CDR3 DNA reads TGTGCCAGCTCACCTCCCCGGCAGGGATCTGGGGCCAACGTCCTGACTTTC. It translates to CASSPPRQGSGANVLTF. The full variable domain, in which reference TRBV18 and TRBJ2-6 provide the parts outside the CDR3, is NAGVMQNPRHLVRRRGQEARLRCSPMKGHSHVYWYRQLPEEGLKFMVYLQKENIIDESGMPKERFSAEFPKEGPSILRIQQVVRGDSAAYFCASSPPRQGSGANVLTFGAGSRLTVL.

This chain joins TRBV28 and TRBJ1-1; D possibly corresponds to TRBD1 (5 bases). CDR3 length: 12 residues. The germline V gene encodes CDR1 MDHEN and CDR2 SYDVKM. V was shortened by 3 bases and J by 6 bases, with 8 bases between the two germline ends. CDR3 DNA sequence: TGTGCCAGCAGTTTGGGACTACCTGAAGCTTTCTTT. Protein sequence: CASSLGLPEAFF.

The chain uses TRBV2 and TRBJ1-1, with 8 bases lining up with TRBD1. Trimming at V came to 5 bases and at J to 3 bases, leaving 14 bases not matched to a gene. Germline CDR1 reads SNHLY; CDR2 reads FYNNEI. The CDR3 consists of 17 residues. The CDR3: CASSLPRAGGAHTEAFF. CDR3 DNA sequence: TGTGCCAGCAGTCTCCCCAGGGCAGGGGGCGCACACACTGAAGCTTTCTTT.

V gene TRBV24-1 combines with J gene TRBJ2-7; possibly TRBD2 for D (6 bases). The length of the CDR3 is 15 residues. The germline gives CDR1 KGHDR, CDR2 SFDVKD. V was cut by 3 bases and J by 2 bases, with 13 bases left in between. CDR3 region: CATSDPGDGAYEQYF. The CDR3 nucleotides are TGTGCCACCAGTGATCCGGGAGATGGGGCCTACGAGCAGTACTTC.

The CDR3, as DNA: TGTGCCAGCAGTGAAGATCGCCCGGGGGGGGGCTACACCTTC. This encodes CASSEDRPGGGYTF. This chain uses TRBV2 with TRBJ1-2; the D gene is possibly TRBD1 (5 bases). The length of the CDR3 is 14 residues. Looked up from germline, CDR1 is SNHLY and CDR2 is FYNNEI. V lost 1 base to trimming and J lost 8 bases, with 14 bases between them. The full variable domain, with the rest looked up from reference TRBV2 and TRBJ1-2, is EPEVTQTPSHQVTQMGQEVILRCVPISNHLYFYWYRQILGQKVEFLVSFYNNEISEKSEIFDDQFSVERPDGSNFTLKIRSTKLEDSAMYFCASSEDRPGGGYTFGSGTRLTVV.